The rows below give T cell receptor beta chains drawn from one sample of a study of T-cell memory formation after mild COVID-19. Each CDR3 protein is one row after TCRdb ran MiXCR on the 5' RACE reads. The data hold 250,000 to 300,000 distinct CDR3 sequences, with around 15% observed a single time. Sequencing used PBMCs or a T cell subset sorted from them (not recorded which). These receptors were taken from a man aged 18 to 30 who had mild COVID-19 (a few samples of this study predate the infection). Cell type and time point are not known. Both conserved end residues are part of each CDR3. D genes are given only for firm matches.

NA	13	TRBV6-1	CASSGSSLIEQFF
NA	14	TRBV7-3	CASSPSPPGNEQFF
TRBD1	16	TRBV4-3	CASSQNGEGASQPQHF
NA	15	TRBV4-1	CASSPSRSRAETQYF
NA	16	TRBV5-1	CASSLALGGGTDTQYF
NA	16	TRBV6-5	CASSPGAGSSGNTIYF
NA	18	TRBV4-3	CASSQEVLGTDFFYGYTF
TRBD1	17	TRBV12-3/TRBV12-4	CASSLTGTGFANEKLFF
NA	13	TRBV4-3	CASSQDGGREAFF
NA	14	TRBV3-1	CASSQGQRNNEQFF
TRBD1	16	TRBV7-3	CASSFQGAKNTGELFF